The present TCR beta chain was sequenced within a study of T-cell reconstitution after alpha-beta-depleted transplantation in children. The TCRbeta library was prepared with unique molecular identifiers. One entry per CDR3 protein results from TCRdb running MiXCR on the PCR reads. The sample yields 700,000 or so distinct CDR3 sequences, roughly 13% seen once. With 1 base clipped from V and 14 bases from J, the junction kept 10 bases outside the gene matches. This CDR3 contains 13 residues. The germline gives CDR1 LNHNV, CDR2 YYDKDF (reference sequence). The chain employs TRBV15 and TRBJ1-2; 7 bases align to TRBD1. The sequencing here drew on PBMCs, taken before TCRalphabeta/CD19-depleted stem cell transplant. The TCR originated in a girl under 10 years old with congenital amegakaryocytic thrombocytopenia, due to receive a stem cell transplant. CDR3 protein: CATSRASDRVGTF. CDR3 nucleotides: TGTGCCACCAGCAGAGCCTCAGACAGGGTCGGAACCTTC.